This is a list of T cell receptor beta chains from one sample in a study of control samples from healthy donors and cancer patients. Sequencing used immunoSEQ multiplex PCR; TCRdb keeps in-frame clones, though not all of them. The sample records 100,000 or so clones, approximately 82% being singletons. Specimen: blood. The receptors shown here come from a woman in her sixties in good health. CDR3s leave out the opening cysteine and the closing phenylalanine or tryptophan. The order of the fields is J gene, V gene, CDR3 protein.

J: TRBJ2-3; V: TRBV27; CDR3: ASRKGQGARADTQY
J: TRBJ1-6; V: TRBV6-5; CDR3: ASSYTGTGSPPLH
J: TRBJ1-1; V: TRBV7-6; CDR3: ASSSTGGMGNTEAF
J: TRBJ1-1; V: TRBV7-8; CDR3: ASSFGTGMNTEAF
J: TRBJ1-6; V: TRBV6-1; CDR3: ASSEEDGYNSPLH
J: TRBJ1-1; V: TRBV7-9; CDR3: ASSYIFPQARIEAF
J: TRBJ1-4; V: TRBV9; CDR3: ASSVGRIGNEKLF
J: TRBJ1-2; V: TRBV6-5; CDR3: ASSTGQGIGGYT
J: TRBJ1-6; V: TRBV7-9; CDR3: ASRHLAPNSPLH
J: TRBJ2-3; V: TRBV3-1/TRBV3-2; CDR3: ASSLAPHTDTQY
J: TRBJ2-5; V: TRBV7-7; CDR3: ASSQDRGGETQY
J: TRBJ1-6; V: TRBV4-3; CDR3: ASSQGYLQNSPLH
J: TRBJ2-5; V: TRBV7-2; CDR3: ASSLRLAETQY
J: TRBJ1-2; V: TRBV2; CDR3: ASSQSNYGYT
J: TRBJ2-5; V: TRBV27; CDR3: ASSRRGAEETQY
J: TRBJ2-7; V: TRBV9; CDR3: ASSVAGTGGLGEQY
J: TRBJ1-4; V: TRBV9; CDR3: ASRRGWAYEKLF
J: TRBJ2-7; V: TRBV5-6; CDR3: ASSSDLGPPNNEQY
J: TRBJ1-6; V: TRBV5-8; CDR3: ASSIRAANSPLH
J: TRBJ2-7; V: TRBV19; CDR3: ASSLGQRGYEQY
J: TRBJ2-2; V: TRBV19; CDR3: ASRVRTSGGELF
J: TRBJ1-5; V: TRBV2; CDR3: ASSPGYDQPQH
J: TRBJ1-1; V: TRBV9; CDR3: ASSVDGIGEAF
J: TRBJ1-5; V: TRBV12-3/TRBV12-4; CDR3: ASSSTSNQPQH
J: TRBJ2-3; V: TRBV10-3; CDR3: ASLGMPSTDTQY
J: TRBJ2-1; V: TRBV10-3; CDR3: AISETGGSYNEQF
J: TRBJ1-4; V: TRBV29-1; CDR3: SVQRLASTNEKLF
J: TRBJ1-2; V: TRBV4-1; CDR3: ASSQSERTPPT
J: TRBJ2-3; V: TRBV6-2/TRBV6-3; CDR3: ASSYGLAGIYTDTQY
J: TRBJ2-7; V: TRBV20-1; CDR3: SASPPSPSYEQY
J: TRBJ1-1; V: TRBV27; CDR3: ASSYRENTEAF
J: TRBJ1-1; V: TRBV19; CDR3: ASSNPLAGTEAF
J: TRBJ2-7; V: TRBV4-3; CDR3: ASSHGRSYEQY
J: TRBJ2-5; V: TRBV7-8; CDR3: ASSMGQGVETQY
J: TRBJ2-7; V: TRBV6-4; CDR3: ASRTQGDHEQY
J: TRBJ1-1; V: TRBV5-1; CDR3: ASREGGNTEAF
J: TRBJ2-7; V: TRBV5-4; CDR3: ASSRQGPPGEQY
J: TRBJ1-4; V: TRBV15; CDR3: ATSRSPGTGLEKLF
J: TRBJ2-5; V: TRBV18; CDR3: ASSSLWGETQY
J: TRBJ1-1; V: TRBV3-1/TRBV3-2; CDR3: ASSQQGSTEAF
J: TRBJ1-4; V: TRBV27; CDR3: ASSLGTANEKLF
J: TRBJ1-4; V: TRBV7-9; CDR3: ASSPSARVNEKLF
J: TRBJ2-1; V: TRBV24-1; CDR3: ATSGRTSGRLSYNEQF
J: TRBJ2-1; V: TRBV5-1; CDR3: ASSNRDEGNEQF
J: TRBJ1-2; V: TRBV28; CDR3: ASSFGQGNGYT
J: TRBJ2-5; V: TRBV7-9; CDR3: ASSPRGPETQY
J: TRBJ1-1; V: TRBV11-2; CDR3: ASRQELNTEAF
J: TRBJ2-1; V: TRBV19; CDR3: ASSIRGGTFSYNEQF
J: TRBJ2-1; V: TRBV29-1; CDR3: SVEEVYNEQF
J: TRBJ1-2; V: TRBV24-1; CDR3: ATSDNNYGYT
J: TRBJ1-4; V: TRBV18; CDR3: ASSRGQEEKLF
J: TRBJ1-5; V: TRBV10-1; CDR3: ASSGSLSNQPQH
J: TRBJ2-3; V: TRBV5-1; CDR3: ASSPGLAGTDTQY
J: TRBJ2-2; V: TRBV6-5; CDR3: ASKEGSDTGELF
J: TRBJ2-7; V: TRBV30; CDR3: AWRCRTGAYEQY